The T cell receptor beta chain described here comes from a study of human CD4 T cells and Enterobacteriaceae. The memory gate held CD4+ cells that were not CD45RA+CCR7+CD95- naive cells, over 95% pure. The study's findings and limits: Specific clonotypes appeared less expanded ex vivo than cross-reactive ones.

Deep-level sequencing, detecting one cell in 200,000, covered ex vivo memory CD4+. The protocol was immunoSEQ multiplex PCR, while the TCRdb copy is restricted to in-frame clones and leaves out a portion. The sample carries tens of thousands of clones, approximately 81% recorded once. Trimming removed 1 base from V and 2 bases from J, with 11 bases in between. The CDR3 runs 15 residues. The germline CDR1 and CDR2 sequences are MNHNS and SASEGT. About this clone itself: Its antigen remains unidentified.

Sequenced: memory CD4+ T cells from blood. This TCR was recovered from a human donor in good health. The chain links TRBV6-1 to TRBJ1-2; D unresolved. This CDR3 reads CASSEGGRTNYGYTF. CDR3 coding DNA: TGTGCCAGCAGTGAAGGGGGAAGAACAAACTATGGCTACACCTTC.